The source of this TCR beta chain is a study of T cell clonotyping in hematopoietic cell transplantation. Deletions cut 5 bases from V and 5 bases from J, with 16 bases between. The CDR3 has 15 residues. Germline V gene data show CDR1 as MDHEN and CDR2 as SYDVKM. Study-wide points: Recipient TCR diversity dropped after transplant; expanded clonotypes rose from day 30 to 180. Higher Inverse Simpson Index values in graft donor and pretransplant recipient predicted broader posttransplant TCR diversity. At the given depth, recipient repertoires were over 95% de novo clonotypes.

Comments on this clone: Its specificity is unknown.

Method: immunoSEQ multiplex PCR; TCRdb's copy keeps in-frame clones and lacks some. The repertoire holds some 6,300 clones, with roughly 35% as singletons. Samples: about 28 days before transplant, then days 30, 100 and 180 after. This material consisted of peripheral blood mononuclear cells, taken 30 days after allogeneic stem cell transplant. The chain carries TRBV28 and TRBJ2-4, with D unclear. The sequence derives from a female patient between 55 and 75 years old who had an allogeneic stem cell transplant, so the T cells may come from the graft donor. Some clones in this sample may be carry-over from other donors' samples. This CDR3 reads CASSGPFDTQNIQYF. CDR3 coding DNA: TGTGCCAGCAGTGGGCCGTTTGACACACAAAACATTCAGTACTTC.